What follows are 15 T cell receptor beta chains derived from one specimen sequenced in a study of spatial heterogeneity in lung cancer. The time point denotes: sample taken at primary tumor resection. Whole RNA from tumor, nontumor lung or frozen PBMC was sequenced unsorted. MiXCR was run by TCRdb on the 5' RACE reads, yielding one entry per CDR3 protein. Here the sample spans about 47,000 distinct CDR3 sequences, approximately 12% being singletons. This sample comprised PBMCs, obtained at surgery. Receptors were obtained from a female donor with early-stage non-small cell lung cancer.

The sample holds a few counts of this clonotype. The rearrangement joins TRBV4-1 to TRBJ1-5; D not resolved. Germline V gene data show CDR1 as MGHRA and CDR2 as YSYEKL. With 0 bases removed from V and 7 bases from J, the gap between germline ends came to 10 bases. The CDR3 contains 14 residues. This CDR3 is CASSQERGRQPQHF. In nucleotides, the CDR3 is TGCGCCAGCAGCCAAGAGCGGGGTCGCCAGCCCCAGCATTTT.

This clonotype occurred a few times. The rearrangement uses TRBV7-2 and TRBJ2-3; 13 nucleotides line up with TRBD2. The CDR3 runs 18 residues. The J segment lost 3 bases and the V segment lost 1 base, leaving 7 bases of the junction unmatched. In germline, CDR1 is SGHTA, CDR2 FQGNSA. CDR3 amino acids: CASSLVGTSGEVTDTQYF. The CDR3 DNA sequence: TGTGCCAGCAGCTTAGTCGGGACTAGCGGGGAAGTAACAGATACGCAGTATTTT.

The chain's CDR3 is CASSLSDGLGELFF. DNA for the CDR3: TGTGCCAGCAGCTTATCGGATGGACTCGGGGAGCTGTTTTTT. V gene TRBV7-2 combines with J gene TRBJ2-2, with a tentative D call TRBD2 (5 bases). Trimming pared 2 bases from V and 7 bases from J, leaving 11 bases between. This CDR3 has 14 amino acids. Germline CDR1 reads SGHTA; CDR2 reads FQGNSA.

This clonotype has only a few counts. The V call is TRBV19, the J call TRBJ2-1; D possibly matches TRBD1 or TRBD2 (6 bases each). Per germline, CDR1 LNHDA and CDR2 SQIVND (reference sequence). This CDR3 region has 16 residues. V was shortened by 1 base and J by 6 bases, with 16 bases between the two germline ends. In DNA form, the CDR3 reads TGTGCCAGTAGTATAGGTCTGGGGGGCAGCGTCAATGAGCAGTTCTTC. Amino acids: CASSIGLGGSVNEQFF.

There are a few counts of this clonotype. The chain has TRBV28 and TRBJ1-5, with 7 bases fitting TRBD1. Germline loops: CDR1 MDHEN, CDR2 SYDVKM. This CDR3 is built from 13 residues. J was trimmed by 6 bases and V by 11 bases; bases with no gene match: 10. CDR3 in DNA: TGTGCCGCAGAGGGGGCCGTTCGTCAGCCCCAGCATTTT. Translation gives CAAEGAVRQPQHF.

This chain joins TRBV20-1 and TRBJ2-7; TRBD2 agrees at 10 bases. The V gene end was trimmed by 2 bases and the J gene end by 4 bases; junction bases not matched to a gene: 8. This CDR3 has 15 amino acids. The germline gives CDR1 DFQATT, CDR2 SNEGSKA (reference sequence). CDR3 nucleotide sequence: TGCAGTGCTAGACGAAATAGCGGGGGGCCTTACGAGCAGTACTTC. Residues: CSARRNSGGPYEQYF.

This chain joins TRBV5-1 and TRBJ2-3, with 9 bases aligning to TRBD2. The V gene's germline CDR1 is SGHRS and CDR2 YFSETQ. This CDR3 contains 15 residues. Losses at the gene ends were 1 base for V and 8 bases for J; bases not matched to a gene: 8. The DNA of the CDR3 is TGCGCCAGCAGCTTGCAGGTTAGCGGGGGAGTTACGCAGTATTTT. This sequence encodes CASSLQVSGGVTQYF.

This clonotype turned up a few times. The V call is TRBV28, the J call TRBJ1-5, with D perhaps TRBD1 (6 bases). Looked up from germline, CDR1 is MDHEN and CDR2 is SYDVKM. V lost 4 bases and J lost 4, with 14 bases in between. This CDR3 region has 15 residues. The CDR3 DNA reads TGTGCCAGCAGTTCGACAGGCGGGAGTAATCAGCCCCAGCATTTT. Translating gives CASSSTGGSNQPQHF.

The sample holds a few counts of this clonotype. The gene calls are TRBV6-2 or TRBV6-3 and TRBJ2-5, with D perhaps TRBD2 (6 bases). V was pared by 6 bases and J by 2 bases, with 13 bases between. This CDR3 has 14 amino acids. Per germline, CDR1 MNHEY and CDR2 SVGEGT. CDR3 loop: CASSQTSRQETQYF. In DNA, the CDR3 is TGTGCCAGCAGCCAAACTAGCAGGCAAGAGACCCAGTACTTC.

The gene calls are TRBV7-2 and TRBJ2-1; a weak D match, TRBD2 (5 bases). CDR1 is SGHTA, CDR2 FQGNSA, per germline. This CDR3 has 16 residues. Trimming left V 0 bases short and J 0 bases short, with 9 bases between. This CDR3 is CASSLAQRDSYNEQFF. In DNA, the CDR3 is TGTGCCAGCAGCTTAGCGCAGAGGGACTCCTACAATGAGCAGTTCTTC.

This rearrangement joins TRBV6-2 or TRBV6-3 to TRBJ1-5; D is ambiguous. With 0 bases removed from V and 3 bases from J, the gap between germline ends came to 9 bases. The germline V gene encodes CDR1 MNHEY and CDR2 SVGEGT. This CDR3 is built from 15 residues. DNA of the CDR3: TGTGCCAGCAGTTACTCCGGAAACTTCAATCAGCCCCAGCATTTT. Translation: CASSYSGNFNQPQHF.

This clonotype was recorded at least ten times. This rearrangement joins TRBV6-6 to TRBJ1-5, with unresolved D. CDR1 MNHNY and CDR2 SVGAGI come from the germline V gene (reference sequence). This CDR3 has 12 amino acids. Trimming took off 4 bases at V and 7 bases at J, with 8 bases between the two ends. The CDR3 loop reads CASSSPRQPQHF. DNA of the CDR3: TGTGCCAGCAGTTCCCCGAGGCAGCCCCAGCATTTT.

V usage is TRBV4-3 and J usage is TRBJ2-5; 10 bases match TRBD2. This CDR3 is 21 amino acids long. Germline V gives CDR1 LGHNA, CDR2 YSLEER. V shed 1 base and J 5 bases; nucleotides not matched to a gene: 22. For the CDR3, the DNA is TGCGCCAGCAGCCAAGTCTATAGGCCTAGCGGGGGTGTAGCCGGTTTGGAGACCCAGTACTTC. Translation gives CASSQVYRPSGGVAGLETQYF.

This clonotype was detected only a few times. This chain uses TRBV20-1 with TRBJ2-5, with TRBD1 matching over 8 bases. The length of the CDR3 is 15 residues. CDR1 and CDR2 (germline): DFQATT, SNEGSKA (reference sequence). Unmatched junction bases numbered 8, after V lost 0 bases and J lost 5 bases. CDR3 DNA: TGCAGTGCTAGAGATAGATGGACAGGGCAGGAGACCCAGTACTTC. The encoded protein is CSARDRWTGQETQYF.

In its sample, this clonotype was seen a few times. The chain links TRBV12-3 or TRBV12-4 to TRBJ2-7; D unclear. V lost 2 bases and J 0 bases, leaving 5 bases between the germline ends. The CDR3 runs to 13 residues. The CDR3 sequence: CASSLYNSYEQYF. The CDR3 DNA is TGTGCCAGCAGTTTATACAACTCCTACGAGCAGTACTTC.